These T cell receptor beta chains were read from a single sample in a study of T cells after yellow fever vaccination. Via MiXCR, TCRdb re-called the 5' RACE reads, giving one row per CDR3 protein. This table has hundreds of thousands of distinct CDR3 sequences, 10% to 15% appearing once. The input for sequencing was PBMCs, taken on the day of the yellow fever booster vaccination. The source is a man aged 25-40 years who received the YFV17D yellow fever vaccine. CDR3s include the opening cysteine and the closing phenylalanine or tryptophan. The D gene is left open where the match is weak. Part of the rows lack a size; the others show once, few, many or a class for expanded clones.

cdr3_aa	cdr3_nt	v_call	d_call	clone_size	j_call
CASSFPGAQSTEAFF	TGTGCCAGCAGCTTCCCAGGGGCTCAAAGCACTGAAGCTTTCTTT	TRBV11-2	.	few	TRBJ1-1
CASSRLAGGGGVGEYNEQFF	TGTGCCAGCAGCAGACTAGCGGGAGGTGGAGGCGTGGGGGAGTACAATGAGCAGTTCTTC	TRBV6-2/TRBV6-3	TRBD2	few	TRBJ2-1
CASSLDWTSYNEQFF	TGTGCCAGCAGTTTAGACTGGACTTCCTACAATGAGCAGTTCTTC	TRBV12-3/TRBV12-4	.	.	TRBJ2-1
CATSLSGRETQYF	TGTGCCACCAGTCTTAGCGGCCGTGAGACCCAGTACTTC	TRBV24-1	.	.	TRBJ2-5
CASSPPDRGEVKLFF	TGTGCCAGCAGCCCACCGGACAGGGGTGAAGTCAAACTGTTTTTT	TRBV7-9	TRBD1	.	TRBJ1-4
CASSRDWSPEQYF	TGTGCCAGCAGTCGGGACTGGAGCCCCGAGCAGTACTTC	TRBV7-2	.	.	TRBJ2-7
CASSMGLKFDTDTQYF	TGTGCCAGTAGTATGGGACTGAAATTTGATACAGATACGCAGTATTTT	TRBV19	.	.	TRBJ2-3
CASYSREGQETQYF	TGTGCCAGCTACTCGCGGGAGGGCCAAGAGACCCAGTACTTC	TRBV6-1	TRBD2	few	TRBJ2-5
CASSEGGSEAFF	TGTGCCAGCAGTGAGGGGGGCAGTGAAGCTTTCTTT	TRBV2	.	.	TRBJ1-1
CASRGNWAGADTQYF	TGTGCCAGCAGGGGGAACTGGGCTGGGGCAGATACGCAGTATTTT	TRBV7-2	.	.	TRBJ2-3
CASSFLQGSGNTIYF	TGTGCCAGCAGCTTCTTACAGGGCTCTGGAAACACCATATATTTT	TRBV7-2	.	few	TRBJ1-3
CASSLVGGARTEAFF	TGTGCCAGCAGCTTAGTAGGGGGGGCGCGGACTGAAGCTTTCTTT	TRBV7-2	.	.	TRBJ1-1
CSVVAYYAETQYF	TGCAGCGTTGTTGCATACTACGCAGAGACCCAGTACTTC	TRBV29-1	.	.	TRBJ2-5
CSVAPDGNYGYTF	TGCAGCGTTGCCCCGGACGGGAACTATGGCTACACCTTC	TRBV29-1	.	few	TRBJ1-2
CSAPEREGYEQYF	TGCAGTGCGCCAGAGCGGGAGGGGTACGAGCAGTACTTC	TRBV20-1	TRBD2	.	TRBJ2-7
CSARVSLYNEQFF	TGCAGTGCTAGAGTCAGTCTATACAATGAGCAGTTCTTC	TRBV20-1	.	.	TRBJ2-1
CSGSSGVAQYF	TGCAGTGGATCGAGCGGGGTGGCGCAGTATTTT	TRBV20-1	TRBD2	.	TRBJ2-3
CAWIGNGGHEQYF	TGTGCCTGGATAGGGAATGGGGGTCACGAGCAGTACTTC	TRBV30	.	many	TRBJ2-7
CSSPGVRDTDTQYF	TGCAGTTCGCCTGGTGTCAGGGACACAGATACGCAGTATTTT	TRBV20-1	.	.	TRBJ2-3
CSASGAWRESEETQYF	TGCAGTGCCAGCGGGGCCTGGCGGGAGAGCGAAGAGACCCAGTACTTC	TRBV20-1	TRBD2	few	TRBJ2-5
CASSSLPGETQYF	TGTGCCAGCAGTTCTCTTCCCGGGGAGACCCAGTACTTC	TRBV27	.	.	TRBJ2-5
CASSLDASGFYNEQFF	TGTGCCAGCAGCTTAGATGCTAGCGGGTTTTACAATGAGCAGTTCTTC	TRBV11-3	TRBD2	.	TRBJ2-1
CSVEPATNEKLFF	TGCAGCGTTGAACCAGCAACTAATGAAAAACTGTTTTTT	TRBV29-1	.	.	TRBJ1-4
CASSRGPRTEAFF	TGTGCCAGCAGTAGAGGACCGAGAACTGAAGCTTTCTTT	TRBV12-3/TRBV12-4	.	.	TRBJ1-1
CASSTRADTQYF	TGTGCCAGCAGTACCCGTGCGGATACGCAGTATTTT	TRBV12-3/TRBV12-4	.	.	TRBJ2-3
CASSQDRGDQPQHF	TGTGCCAGCAGCCAAGACAGGGGCGATCAGCCCCAGCATTTT	TRBV12-3/TRBV12-4	TRBD1	few	TRBJ1-5
CASIGHNEQYF	TGTGCCAGCATCGGACACAACGAGCAGTACTTC	TRBV25-1	.	.	TRBJ2-7
CASSPLPGLTTGELFF	TGTGCCAGCAGCCCCCTGCCAGGCCTTACGACCGGGGAGCTGTTTTTT	TRBV7-6	.	few	TRBJ2-2
CASSETTGTGLF	TGCGCCAGCAGTGAGACCACCGGGACAGGATTATTC	TRBV10-2	TRBD1	.	TRBJ2-5
CASSYGRGQDVQGTQYF	TGTGCCAGCAGTTACGGTCGGGGACAGGATGTTCAGGGTACGCAGTATTTT	TRBV6-2/TRBV6-3	TRBD1	.	TRBJ2-3
CASSLRGQSTGELFF	TGTGCCAGCAGCTTACGAGGACAGTCCACCGGGGAGCTGTTTTTT	TRBV7-6	.	.	TRBJ2-2
CASSLSVPRRSDEQFF	TGCGCCAGCAGCTTGTCGGTCCCCAGGAGATCAGATGAGCAGTTCTTC	TRBV5-1	.	few	TRBJ2-1
CASSATSLASNTGELFF	TGTGCCAGCAGCGCCACTTCTCTAGCGTCGAACACCGGGGAGCTGTTTTTT	TRBV9	.	few	TRBJ2-2
CASSLVSGNDGYTF	TGTGCCAGCAGCTTAGTTTCAGGGAACGATGGCTACACCTTC	TRBV7-9	.	few	TRBJ1-2
CASSNSDSRASKVYF	TGTGCCAGCTCAAACTCGGACAGCCGTGCGTCGAAGGTGTACTTC	TRBV18	.	.	TRBJ2-7
CASYAEDRAHYEQYF	TGTGCCAGCTACGCGGAAGACAGGGCCCACTACGAGCAGTACTTC	TRBV28	TRBD1	few	TRBJ2-7
CASNPAGGTDTQYF	TGTGCCAGCAACCCGGCCGGGGGGACAGATACGCAGTATTTT	TRBV12-3/TRBV12-4	TRBD2	few	TRBJ2-3